The clone carrying this T cell receptor (beta chain) was recorded once. Ages ranged from roughly 18 to 100 years, with residence in 24 US areas. Each participant's cohort was designated according to participant-reported clinical history. Two negative PCRs, clearance, or symptom resolution characterized the recovered Cohort 3 donors. The entry originates in a study of blood T cell repertoires in COVID-19. The length of the CDR3 is 13 residues. V was cut by 0 bases and J by 15 bases, with 13 bases left in between. CDR1 and CDR2 (germline): SGHNT, YYREEE (reference sequence). TCRdb's table, derived via immunoSEQ multiplex PCR, lists solely in-frame clones and lacks some. The sample consists of some 160,000 clones, over 70% of them appearing once.

Sequencing was carried out using PBMCs or T cells enriched from blood (not recorded which). The source is a woman aged 55-69 years who had recovered from COVID-19. The chain couples TRBV5-4 to TRBJ1-6; TRBD1 might be the D (6 bases). The CDR3 spells CASSLDRDINLHF. CDR3 DNA sequence: TGTGCCAGCAGCTTGGATAGGGACATAAACCTCCACTTT.